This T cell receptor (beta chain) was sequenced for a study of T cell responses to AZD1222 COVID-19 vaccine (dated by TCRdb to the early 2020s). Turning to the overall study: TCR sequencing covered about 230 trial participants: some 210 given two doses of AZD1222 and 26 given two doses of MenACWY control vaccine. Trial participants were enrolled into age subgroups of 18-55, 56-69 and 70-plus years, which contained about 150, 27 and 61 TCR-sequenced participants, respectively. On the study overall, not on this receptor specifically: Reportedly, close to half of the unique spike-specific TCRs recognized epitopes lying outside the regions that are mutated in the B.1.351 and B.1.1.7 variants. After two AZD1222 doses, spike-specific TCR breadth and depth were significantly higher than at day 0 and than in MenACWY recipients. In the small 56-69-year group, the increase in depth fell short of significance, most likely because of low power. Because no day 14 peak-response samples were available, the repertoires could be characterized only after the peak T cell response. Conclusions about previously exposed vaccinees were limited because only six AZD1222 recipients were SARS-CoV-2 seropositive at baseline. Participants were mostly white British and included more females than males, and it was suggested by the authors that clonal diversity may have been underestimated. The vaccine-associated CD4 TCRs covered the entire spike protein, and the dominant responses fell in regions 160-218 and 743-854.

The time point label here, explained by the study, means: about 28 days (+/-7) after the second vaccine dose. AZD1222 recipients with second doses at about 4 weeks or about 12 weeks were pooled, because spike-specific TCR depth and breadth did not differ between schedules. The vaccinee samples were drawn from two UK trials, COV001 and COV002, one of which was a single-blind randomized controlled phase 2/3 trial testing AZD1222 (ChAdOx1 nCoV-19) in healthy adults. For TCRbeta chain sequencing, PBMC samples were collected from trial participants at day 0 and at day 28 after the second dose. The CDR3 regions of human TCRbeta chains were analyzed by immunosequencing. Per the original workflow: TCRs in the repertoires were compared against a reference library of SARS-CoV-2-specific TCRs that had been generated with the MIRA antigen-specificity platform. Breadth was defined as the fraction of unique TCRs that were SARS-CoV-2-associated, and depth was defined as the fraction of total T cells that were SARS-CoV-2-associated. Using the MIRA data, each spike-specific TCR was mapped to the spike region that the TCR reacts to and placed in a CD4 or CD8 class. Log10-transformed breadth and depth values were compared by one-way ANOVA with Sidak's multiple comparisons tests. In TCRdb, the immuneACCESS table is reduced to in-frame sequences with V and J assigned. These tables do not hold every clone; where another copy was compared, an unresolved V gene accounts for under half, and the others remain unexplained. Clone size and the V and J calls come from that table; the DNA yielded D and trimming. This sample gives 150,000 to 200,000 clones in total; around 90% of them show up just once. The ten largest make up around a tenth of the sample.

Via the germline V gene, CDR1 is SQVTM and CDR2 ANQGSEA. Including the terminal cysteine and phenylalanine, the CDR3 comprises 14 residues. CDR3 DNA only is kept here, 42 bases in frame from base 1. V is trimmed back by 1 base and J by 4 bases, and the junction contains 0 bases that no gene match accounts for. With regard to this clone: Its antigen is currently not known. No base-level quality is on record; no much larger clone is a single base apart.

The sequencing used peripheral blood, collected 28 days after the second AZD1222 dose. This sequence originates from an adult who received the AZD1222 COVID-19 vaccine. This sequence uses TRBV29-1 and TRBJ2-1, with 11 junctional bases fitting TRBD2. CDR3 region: CSVEGTSGYNEQFF. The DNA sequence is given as TGCAGCGTTGAAGGGACTAGCGGGTACAATGAGCAGTTCTTC.